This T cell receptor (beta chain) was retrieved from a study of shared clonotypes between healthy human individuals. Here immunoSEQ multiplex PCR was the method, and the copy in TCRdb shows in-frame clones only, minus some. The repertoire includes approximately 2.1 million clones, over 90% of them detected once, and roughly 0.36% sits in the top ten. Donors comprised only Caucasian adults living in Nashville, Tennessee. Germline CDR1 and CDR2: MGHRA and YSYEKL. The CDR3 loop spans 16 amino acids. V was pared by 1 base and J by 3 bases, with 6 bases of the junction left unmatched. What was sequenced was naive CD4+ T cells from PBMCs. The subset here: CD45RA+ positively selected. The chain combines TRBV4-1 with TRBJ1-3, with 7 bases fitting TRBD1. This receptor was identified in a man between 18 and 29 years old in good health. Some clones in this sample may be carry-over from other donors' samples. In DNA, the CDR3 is TGCGCCAGCAGCCAAGTTGGGCAGGGGGTTGGAAACACCATATATTTT. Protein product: CASSQVGQGVGNTIYF.